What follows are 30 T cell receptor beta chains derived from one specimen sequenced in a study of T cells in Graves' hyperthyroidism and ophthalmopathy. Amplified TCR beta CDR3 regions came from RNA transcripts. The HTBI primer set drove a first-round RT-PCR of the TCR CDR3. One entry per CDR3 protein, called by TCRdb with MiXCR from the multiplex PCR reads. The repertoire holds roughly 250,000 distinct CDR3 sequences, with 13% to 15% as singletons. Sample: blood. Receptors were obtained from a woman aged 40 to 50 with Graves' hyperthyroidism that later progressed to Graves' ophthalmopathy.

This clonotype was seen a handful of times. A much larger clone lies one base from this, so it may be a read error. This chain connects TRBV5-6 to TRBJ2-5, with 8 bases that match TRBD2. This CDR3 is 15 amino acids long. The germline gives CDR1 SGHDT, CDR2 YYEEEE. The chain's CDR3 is CASSGGSGNQGTQYF. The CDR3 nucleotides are TGTGCCAGCAGCGGGGGTAGCGGGAACCAAGGGACCCAGTACTTC.

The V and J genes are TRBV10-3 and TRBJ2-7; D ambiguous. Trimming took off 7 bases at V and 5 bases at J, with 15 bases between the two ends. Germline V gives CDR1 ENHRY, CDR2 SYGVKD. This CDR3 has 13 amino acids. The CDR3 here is CAIKASFGDEQYF. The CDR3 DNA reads TGTGCCATCAAGGCTTCCTTTGGGGACGAGCAGTACTTC.

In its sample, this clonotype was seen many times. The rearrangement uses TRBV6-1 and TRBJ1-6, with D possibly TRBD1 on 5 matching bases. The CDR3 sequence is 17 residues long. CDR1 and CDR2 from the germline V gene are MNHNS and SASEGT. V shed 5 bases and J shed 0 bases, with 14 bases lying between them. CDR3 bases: TGTGCCAGCAGTTCAAGACAGTTGAGCTCCTATAATTCACCCCTCCACTTT. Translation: CASSSRQLSSYNSPLHF.

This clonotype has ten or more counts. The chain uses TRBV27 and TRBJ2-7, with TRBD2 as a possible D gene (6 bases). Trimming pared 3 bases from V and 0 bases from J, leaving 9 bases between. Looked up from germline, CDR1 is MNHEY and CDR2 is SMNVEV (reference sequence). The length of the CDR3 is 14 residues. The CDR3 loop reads CASSFSGPSYEQYF. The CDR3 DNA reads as TGTGCCAGCAGTTTTAGCGGTCCCTCCTACGAGCAGTACTTC.

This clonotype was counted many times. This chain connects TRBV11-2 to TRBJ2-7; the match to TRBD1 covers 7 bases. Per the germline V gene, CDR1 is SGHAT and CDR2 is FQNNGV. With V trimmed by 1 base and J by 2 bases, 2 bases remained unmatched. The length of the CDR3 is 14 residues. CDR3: CASSLGQGAYEQYF. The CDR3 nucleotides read TGTGCCAGCAGCTTAGGACAGGGCGCCTACGAGCAGTACTTC.

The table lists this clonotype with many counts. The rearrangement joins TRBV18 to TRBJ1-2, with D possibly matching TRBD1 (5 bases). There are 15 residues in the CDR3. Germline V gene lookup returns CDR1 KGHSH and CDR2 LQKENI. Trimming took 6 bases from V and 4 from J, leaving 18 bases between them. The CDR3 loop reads CASSPPPQGTYGYTF. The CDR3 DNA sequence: TGTGCCAGCTCGCCTCCCCCTCAGGGCACCTATGGCTACACCTTC.

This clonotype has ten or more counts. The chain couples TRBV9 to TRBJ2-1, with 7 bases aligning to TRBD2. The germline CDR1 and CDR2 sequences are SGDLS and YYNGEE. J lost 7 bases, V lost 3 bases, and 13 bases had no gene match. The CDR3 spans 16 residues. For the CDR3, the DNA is TGTGCCAGCAGCGGGGCGGGGGACGTTAAGGGGAATGAGCAGTTCTTC. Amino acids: CASSGAGDVKGNEQFF. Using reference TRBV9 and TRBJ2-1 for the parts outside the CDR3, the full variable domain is DSGVTQTPKHLITATGQRVTLRCSPRSGDLSVYWYQQSLDQGLQFLIQYYNGEERAKGNILERFSAQQFPDLHSELNLSSLELGDSALYFCASSGAGDVKGNEQFFGPGTRLTVL.

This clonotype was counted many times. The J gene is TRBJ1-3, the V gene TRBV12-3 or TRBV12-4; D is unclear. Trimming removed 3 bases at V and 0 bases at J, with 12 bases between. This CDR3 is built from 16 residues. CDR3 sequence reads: CASSFGSPPSGNTIYF. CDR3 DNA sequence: TGTGCCAGCAGTTTCGGAAGTCCACCCTCTGGAAACACCATATATTTT.

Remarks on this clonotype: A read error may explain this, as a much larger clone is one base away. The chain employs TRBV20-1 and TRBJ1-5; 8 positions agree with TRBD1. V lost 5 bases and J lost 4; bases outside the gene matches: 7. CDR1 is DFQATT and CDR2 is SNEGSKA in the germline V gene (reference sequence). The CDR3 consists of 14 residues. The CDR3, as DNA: TGCAGTGCTGAGCGGACAGGGTCAAATCAGCCCCAGCATTTT. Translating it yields CSAERTGSNQPQHF.

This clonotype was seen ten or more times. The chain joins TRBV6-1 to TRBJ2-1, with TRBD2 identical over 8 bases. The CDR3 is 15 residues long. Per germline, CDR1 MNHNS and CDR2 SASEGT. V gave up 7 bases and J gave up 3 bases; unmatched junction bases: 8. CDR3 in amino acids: CASNPLADLYNEQFF. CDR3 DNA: TGTGCCAGCAACCCACTAGCGGATCTCTACAATGAGCAGTTCTTC.

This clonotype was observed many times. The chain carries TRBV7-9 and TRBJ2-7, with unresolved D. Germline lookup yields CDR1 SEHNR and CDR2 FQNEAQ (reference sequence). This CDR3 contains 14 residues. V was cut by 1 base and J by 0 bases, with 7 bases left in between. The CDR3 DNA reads TGTGCCAGCAGCTTAGGTGCCAGCTCCTACGAGCAGTACTTC. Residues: CASSLGASSYEQYF. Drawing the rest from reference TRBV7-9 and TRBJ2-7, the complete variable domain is DTGVSQNPRHKITKRGQNVTFRCDPISEHNRLYWYRQTLGQGPEFLTYFQNEAQLEKSRLLSDRFSAERPKGSFSTLEIQRTEQGDSAMYLCASSLGASSYEQYFGPGTRLTVT.

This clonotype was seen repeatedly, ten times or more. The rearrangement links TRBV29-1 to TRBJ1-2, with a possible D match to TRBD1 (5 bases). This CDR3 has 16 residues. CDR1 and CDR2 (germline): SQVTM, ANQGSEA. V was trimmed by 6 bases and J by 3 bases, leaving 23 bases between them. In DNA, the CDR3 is TGCAGCGTAGAGGGTAGGGCCGGACATCCATACTATGGCTACACCTTC. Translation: CSVEGRAGHPYYGYTF.

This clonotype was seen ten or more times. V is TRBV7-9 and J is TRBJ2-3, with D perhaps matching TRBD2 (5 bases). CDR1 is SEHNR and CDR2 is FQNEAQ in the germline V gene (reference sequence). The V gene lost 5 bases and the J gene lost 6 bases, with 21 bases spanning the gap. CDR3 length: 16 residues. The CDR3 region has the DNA TGTGCCAGCAGCCCTCCGGACCGCAGGTCGGGGGATACGCAGTATTTT. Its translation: CASSPPDRRSGDTQYF.

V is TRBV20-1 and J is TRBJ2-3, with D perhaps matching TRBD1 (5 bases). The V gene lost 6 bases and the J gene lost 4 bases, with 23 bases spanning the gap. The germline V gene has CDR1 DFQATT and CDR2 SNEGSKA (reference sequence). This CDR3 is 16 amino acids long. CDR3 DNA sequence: TGCAGTGCGACCTCGTGGGGCTGGGGATCCGCAGATACGCAGTATTTT. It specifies CSATSWGWGSADTQYF.

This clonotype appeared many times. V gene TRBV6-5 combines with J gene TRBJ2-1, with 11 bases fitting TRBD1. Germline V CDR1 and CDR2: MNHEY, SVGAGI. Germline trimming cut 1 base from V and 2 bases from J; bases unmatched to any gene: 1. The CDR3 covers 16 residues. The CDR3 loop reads CASSYLGQGAYNEQFF. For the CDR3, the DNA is TGTGCCAGCAGTTACTTGGGACAGGGGGCCTACAATGAGCAGTTCTTC.

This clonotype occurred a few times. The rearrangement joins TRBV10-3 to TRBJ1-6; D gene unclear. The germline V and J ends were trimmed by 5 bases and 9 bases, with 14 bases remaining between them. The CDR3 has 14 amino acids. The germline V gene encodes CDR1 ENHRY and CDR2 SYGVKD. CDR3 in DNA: TGTGCCATCAGTCCCCACCGGCGGTGTTCACCCCTCCACTTT. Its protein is CAISPHRRCSPLHF.

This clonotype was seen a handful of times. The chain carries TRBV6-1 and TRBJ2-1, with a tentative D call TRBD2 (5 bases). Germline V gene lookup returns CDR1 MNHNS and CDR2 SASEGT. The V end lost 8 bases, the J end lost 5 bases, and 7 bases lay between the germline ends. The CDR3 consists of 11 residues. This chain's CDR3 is CASYGDNEQFF. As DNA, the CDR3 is TGTGCCAGCTACGGGGACAATGAGCAGTTCTTC.

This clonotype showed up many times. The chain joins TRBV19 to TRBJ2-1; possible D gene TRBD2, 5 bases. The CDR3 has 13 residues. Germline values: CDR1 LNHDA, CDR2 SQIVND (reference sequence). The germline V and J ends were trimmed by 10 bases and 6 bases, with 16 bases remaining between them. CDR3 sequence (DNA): TGTGCCACGGACCCCCGAGGAGGCAATGAGCAGTTCTTC. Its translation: CATDPRGGNEQFF. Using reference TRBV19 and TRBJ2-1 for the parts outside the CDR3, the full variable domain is DGGITQSPKYLFRKEGQNVTLSCEQNLNHDAMYWYRQDPGQGLRLIYYSQIVNDFQKGDIAEGYSVSREKKESFPLTVTSAQKNPTAFYLCATDPRGGNEQFFGPGTRLTVL.

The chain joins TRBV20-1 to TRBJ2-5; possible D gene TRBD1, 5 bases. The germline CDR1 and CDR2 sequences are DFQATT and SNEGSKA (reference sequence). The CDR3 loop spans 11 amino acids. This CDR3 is CTTLGEETQYF. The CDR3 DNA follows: TGCACCACCCTAGGGGAAGAGACCCAGTACTTC.

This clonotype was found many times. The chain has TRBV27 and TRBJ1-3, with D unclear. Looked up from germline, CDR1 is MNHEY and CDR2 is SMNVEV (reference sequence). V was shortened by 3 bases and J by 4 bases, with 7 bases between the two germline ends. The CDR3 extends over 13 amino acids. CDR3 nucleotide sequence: TGTGCCAGCAGTTTGCGGAGAGGAAACACCATATATTTT. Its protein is CASSLRRGNTIYF.

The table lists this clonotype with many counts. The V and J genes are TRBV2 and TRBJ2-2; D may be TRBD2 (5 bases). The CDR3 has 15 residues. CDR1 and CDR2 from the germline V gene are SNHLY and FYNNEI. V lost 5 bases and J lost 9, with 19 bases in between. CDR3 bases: TGTGCCAGCAGTTTTACGGACGGGATTTACCGGGAGCTGTTTTTT. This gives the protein CASSFTDGIYRELFF.

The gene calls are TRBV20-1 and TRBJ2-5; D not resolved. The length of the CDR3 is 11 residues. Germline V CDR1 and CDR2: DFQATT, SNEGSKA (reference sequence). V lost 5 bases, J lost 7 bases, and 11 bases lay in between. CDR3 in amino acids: CSALGRMTQYF. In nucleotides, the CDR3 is TGCAGTGCTCTCGGCAGGATGACCCAGTACTTC.

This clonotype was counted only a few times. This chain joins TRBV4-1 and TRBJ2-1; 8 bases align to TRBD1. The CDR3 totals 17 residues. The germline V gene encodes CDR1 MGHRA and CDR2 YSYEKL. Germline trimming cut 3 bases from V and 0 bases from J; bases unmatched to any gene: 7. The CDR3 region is CASSQGQAISSYNEQFF. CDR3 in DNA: TGCGCCAGCAGCCAGGGACAGGCCATTAGCTCCTACAATGAGCAGTTCTTC.

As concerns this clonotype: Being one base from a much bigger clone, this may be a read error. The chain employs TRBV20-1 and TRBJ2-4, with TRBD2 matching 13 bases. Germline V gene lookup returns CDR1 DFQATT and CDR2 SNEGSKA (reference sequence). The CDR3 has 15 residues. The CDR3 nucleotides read TGCAGTGCTAGGGTACCGGGACTAGCGGGGAACATTCAGCACTTC. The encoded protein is CSARVPGLAGNIQHF.

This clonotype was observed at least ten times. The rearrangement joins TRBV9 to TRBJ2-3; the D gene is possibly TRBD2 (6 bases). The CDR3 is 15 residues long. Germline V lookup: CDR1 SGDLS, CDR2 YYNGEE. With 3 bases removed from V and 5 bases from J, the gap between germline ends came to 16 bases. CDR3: CASSEAGGSIDTQYF. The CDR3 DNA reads TGTGCCAGCAGCGAAGCGGGTGGGAGTATAGATACGCAGTATTTT. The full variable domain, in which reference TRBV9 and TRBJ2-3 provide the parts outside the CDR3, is DSGVTQTPKHLITATGQRVTLRCSPRSGDLSVYWYQQSLDQGLQFLIQYYNGEERAKGNILERFSAQQFPDLHSELNLSSLELGDSALYFCASSEAGGSIDTQYFGPGTRLTVL.

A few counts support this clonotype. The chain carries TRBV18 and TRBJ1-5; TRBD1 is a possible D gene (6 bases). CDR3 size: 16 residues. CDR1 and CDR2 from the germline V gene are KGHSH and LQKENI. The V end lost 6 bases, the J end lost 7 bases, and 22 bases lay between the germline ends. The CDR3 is CASSNRRGASRQPQHF. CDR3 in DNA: TGTGCCAGCTCCAATCGGCGGGGGGCCTCAAGACAGCCCCAGCATTTT.

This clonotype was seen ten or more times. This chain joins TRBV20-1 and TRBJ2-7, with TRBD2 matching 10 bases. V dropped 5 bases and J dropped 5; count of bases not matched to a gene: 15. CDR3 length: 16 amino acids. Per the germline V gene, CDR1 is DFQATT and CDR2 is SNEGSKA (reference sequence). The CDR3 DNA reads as TGCAGTGCTCCTGGAACGAATAGCGGGAGGCTAAACGAGCAGTACTTC. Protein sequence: CSAPGTNSGRLNEQYF.

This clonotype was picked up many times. The CDR3 region is CASSFNSRWYF. The CDR3 coding sequence is TGTGCCAGCAGTTTCAACTCCAGGTGGTACTTC. The chain recombines TRBV27 with TRBJ2-7, with D uncertain. The germline V gene has CDR1 MNHEY and CDR2 SMNVEV (reference sequence). The V end lost 3 bases, the J end lost 12 bases, and 12 bases lay between the germline ends. The CDR3 is 11 amino acids.

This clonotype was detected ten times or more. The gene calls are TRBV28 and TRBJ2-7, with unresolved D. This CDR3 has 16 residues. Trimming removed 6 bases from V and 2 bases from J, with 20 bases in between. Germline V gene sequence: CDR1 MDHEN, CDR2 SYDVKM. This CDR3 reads CASSYTTLESAYEQYF. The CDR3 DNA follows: TGTGCCAGCAGCTACACCACCCTAGAGTCAGCCTACGAGCAGTACTTC.

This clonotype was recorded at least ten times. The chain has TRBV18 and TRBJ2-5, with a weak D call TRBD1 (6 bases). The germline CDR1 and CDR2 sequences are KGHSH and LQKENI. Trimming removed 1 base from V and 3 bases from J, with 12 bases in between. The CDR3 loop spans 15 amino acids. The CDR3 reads CASSPLQKGEETQYF. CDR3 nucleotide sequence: TGTGCCAGCTCACCACTTCAAAAGGGGGAAGAGACCCAGTACTTC.